The rows below give T cell receptor beta chains drawn from one sample of a study of blood T cell repertoires in COVID-19. Measured with immunoSEQ multiplex PCR; TCRdb has only the in-frame clones, and not every one. Seen here are 200,000 to 250,000 clones, around 87% observed once, and the top ten hold roughly 7.2%. Sequencing was performed on PBMCs or T cells enriched from blood (not recorded which). Every receptor here comes from a man in his thirties or forties in a cohort exposed to, infected with or recovered from COVID-19 (not recorded which). CDR3s include the opening cysteine and the closing phenylalanine or tryptophan. The D gene is left open where the match is weak. Not all rows give a size; the values are once, few, many and, for expanded clones, a class.

d_gene | j_gene | abundance | v_gene | CDR3aa | CDR3nt
. | TRBJ2-7 | . | TRBV28 | CASSLYAQNPSYEQYF | TGTGCCAGCAGTTTATACGCACAGAACCCCTCCTACGAGCAGTACTTC
TRBD2 | TRBJ2-1 | . | TRBV6-4 | CASSEWGLAGNNEQFF | TGTGCCAGCAGTGAATGGGGGCTAGCGGGAAACAATGAGCAGTTCTTC
. | TRBJ2-7 | . | TRBV5-1 | CASSLAGGPYEQYF | TGCGCCAGCAGCTTGGCCGGGGGTCCCTACGAGCAGTACTTC
. | TRBJ2-7 | few | TRBV5-1 | CASSLGGPTYEQYF | TGCGCCAGCAGCTTGGGCGGGCCGACCTACGAGCAGTACTTC
TRBD2 | TRBJ2-2 | . | TRBV7-3 | CASSLTPGGPGGELFF | TGTGCCAGCAGCTTAACGCCGGGAGGGCCTGGCGGGGAGCTGTTTTTT
TRBD1 | TRBJ2-2 | . | TRBV10-3 | CAIRIGQGAAGELFF | TGTGCCATCCGCATTGGGCAGGGGGCGGCCGGGGAGCTGTTTTTT
. | TRBJ2-3 | . | TRBV9 | CASSAFEGSTDTQYF | TGTGCCAGCAGCGCCTTTGAGGGTAGCACAGATACGCAGTATTTT
. | TRBJ1-1 | . | TRBV5-1 | CASSLTGRHRSTEAFF | TGCGCCAGCAGCTTGACAGGCCGGCATCGGAGCACTGAAGCTTTCTTT
. | TRBJ2-5 | . | TRBV9 | CASSVDSGQETQYF | TGTGCCAGCAGCGTAGATTCAGGACAAGAGACCCAGTACTTC
TRBD2 | TRBJ2-7 | . | TRBV7-9 | CASSPGTSGRIYEQYF | TGTGCCAGCAGCCCCGGGACTAGCGGGCGGATCTACGAGCAGTACTTC
TRBD1 | TRBJ1-2 | . | TRBV4-2 | CASSQSGQVLDGYTF | TGTGCCAGCAGCCAATCGGGACAGGTCCTGGATGGCTACACCTTC
TRBD2 | TRBJ2-7 | . | TRBV6-2/TRBV6-3 | CASSTLIPGLAGYYEQYF | TGTGCCAGCAGCACCCTAATACCTGGACTAGCGGGATACTACGAGCAGTACTTC
. | TRBJ2-1 | once | TRBV18 | CASSPMGLGSYNEQFF | TGTGCCAGCTCACCAATGGGTCTAGGATCCTACAATGAGCAGTTCTTC